This T cell receptor beta chain is from a study of blood T cell repertoires in COVID-19. Looking at the study overall: Acute and convalescent COVID-19 specimens originated in the United States, Italy and Spain. The analysed material was cDNA or gDNA that came from T cells, B-cell-depleted T cells, or PBMCs.

Germline lookup yields CDR1 SGHTA and CDR2 FQGNSA. The V and J ends lost 1 base and 5 bases respectively, with 11 bases between them. The CDR3 sequence is 15 residues long. Original data processing: Amplification with reference gene primers provided the estimates of nucleated cell counts. Some clones are missing from TCRdb's copy, which holds only in-frame ones; the method was immunoSEQ multiplex PCR. The V and J calls and the clone size are those of that table, but D and trimming were determined from the DNA. The sample has roughly 97,000 clones; less than 85% are singletons. This clone was seen only a few times.

The sequenced material came from peripheral blood. This sequence was found in a man between 65 and 85 years old with acute or convalescent COVID-19. The chain is built from TRBV7-2 and TRBJ1-4, with D unclear. CDR3 sequence (DNA): TGTGCCAGCAGCTTAGTAACAGCTAGCAATGAAAAACTGTTTTTT. Its translation: CASSLVTASNEKLFF.